The TCR beta chain under discussion was sequenced for a study of T cell repertoires in cytomegalovirus infection (dated by TCRdb to between 2019 and 2020). Background for the entire study: The peptide stimulations were aimed at well-studied HLA-B-restricted epitopes as well as recently identified HLA-C-restricted CMV epitopes, whose presentation resists viral immunomodulation. The HLA type of each donor mattered for the analysis, because public TCR beta signatures pointed to carriage of CMV infection along with the matching HLA type.

Overall results and qualifications from the work: Cumulative frequency of public TCR beta family members discriminated carriers of CMV infection plus the relevant HLA type in this cohort and an independent approximately 370-donor cohort. The ex vivo response was dominated by HLA-C-restricted CMV-specific TCR beta clonotypes, which also provided the single most frequent clonotype in two of eight donors.

The instrument given in TCRdb is Illumina HiSeq 1500. TCRdb's own reprocessing of the public reads used fastp at Q25 and MiXCR and kept productive beta chains. Rows matching on CDR3 protein sequence are summarized as one entry with the most common DNA and genes. The sample table lists roughly 920,000 distinct CDR3 sequences, about a third of them with a count of one. The top ten hold about 14% of the sample. Of note for this clonotype: Its antigen has not been determined. No quality values exist for individual bases; no much larger clone is one base distant.

Inclusive of the bounding cysteine and phenylalanine, the CDR3 is 17 residues long. Of all the DNA, just the CDR3 is kept, 51 bases in frame from base 1. V and J are trimmed by 5 bases and 0 bases, and the gene matches miss 8 bases of the junction. The treatment or condition tag for this specimen amounts to: in vitro stimulation with specific CMV peptide epitopes to enrich CMV-specific T cells. The clonotype originates from a human donor in good health (CMV status not recorded). Some clones in this sample may be carry-over from other donors' samples. Recombination joined TRBV12-3 or TRBV12-4 with TRBJ1-1; 11 central nucleotides agree with TRBD1. The specimen was cultured CD8+ T cells from PBMCs, collected from culture after CMV antigen stimulation. CDR3 loop: CASSSLRTGGVNTEAFF. DNA sequence: TGTGCCAGCAGTAGTCTTAGGACAGGGGGCGTGAACACTGAAGCTTTCTTT.